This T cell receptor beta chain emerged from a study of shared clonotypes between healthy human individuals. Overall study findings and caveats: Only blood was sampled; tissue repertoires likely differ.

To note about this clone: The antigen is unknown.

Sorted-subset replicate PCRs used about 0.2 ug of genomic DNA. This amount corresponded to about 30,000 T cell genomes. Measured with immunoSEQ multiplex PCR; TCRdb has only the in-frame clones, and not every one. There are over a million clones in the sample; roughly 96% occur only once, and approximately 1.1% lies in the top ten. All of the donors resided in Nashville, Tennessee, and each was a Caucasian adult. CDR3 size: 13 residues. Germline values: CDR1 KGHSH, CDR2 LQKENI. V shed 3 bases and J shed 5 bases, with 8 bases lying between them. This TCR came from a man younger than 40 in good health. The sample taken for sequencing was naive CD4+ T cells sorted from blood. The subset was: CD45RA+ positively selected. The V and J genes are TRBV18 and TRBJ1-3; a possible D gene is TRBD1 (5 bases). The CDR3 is CASSPTDRNTIYF. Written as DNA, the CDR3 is TGTGCCAGCTCACCGACAGACAGAAACACCATATATTTT. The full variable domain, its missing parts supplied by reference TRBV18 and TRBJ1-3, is NAGVMQNPRHLVRRRGQEARLRCSPMKGHSHVYWYRQLPEEGLKFMVYLQKENIIDESGMPKERFSAEFPKEGPSILRIQQVVRGDSAAYFCASSPTDRNTIYFGEGSWLTVV.